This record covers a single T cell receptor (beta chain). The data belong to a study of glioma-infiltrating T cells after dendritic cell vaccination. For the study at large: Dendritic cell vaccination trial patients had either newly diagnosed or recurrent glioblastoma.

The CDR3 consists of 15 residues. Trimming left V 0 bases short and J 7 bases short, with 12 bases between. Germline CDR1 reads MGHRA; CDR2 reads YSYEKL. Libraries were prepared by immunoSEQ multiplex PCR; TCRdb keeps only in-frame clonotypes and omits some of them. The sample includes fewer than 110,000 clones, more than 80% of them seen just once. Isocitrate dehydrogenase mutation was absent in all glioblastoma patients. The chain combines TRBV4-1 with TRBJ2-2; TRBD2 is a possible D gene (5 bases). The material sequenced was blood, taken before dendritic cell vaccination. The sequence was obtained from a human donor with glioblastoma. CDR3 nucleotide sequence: TGCGCCAGCAGCCAAGACTCCTCTCGGGACGGGGAGCTGTTTTTT. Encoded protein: CASSQDSSRDGELFF.